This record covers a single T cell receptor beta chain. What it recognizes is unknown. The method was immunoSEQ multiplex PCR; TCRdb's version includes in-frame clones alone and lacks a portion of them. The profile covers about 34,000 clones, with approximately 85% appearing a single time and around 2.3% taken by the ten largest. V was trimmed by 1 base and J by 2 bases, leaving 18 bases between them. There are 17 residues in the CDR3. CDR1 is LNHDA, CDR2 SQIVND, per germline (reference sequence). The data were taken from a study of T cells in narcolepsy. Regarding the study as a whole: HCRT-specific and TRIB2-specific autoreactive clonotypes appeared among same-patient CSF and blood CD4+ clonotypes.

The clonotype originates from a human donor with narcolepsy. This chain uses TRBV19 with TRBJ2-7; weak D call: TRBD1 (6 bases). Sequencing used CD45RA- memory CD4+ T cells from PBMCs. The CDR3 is CASSIAGRGSWAYEQYF. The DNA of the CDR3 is TGTGCCAGTAGTATAGCTGGCAGGGGTTCGTGGGCCTACGAGCAGTACTTC.